This TCR beta chain appears in the sequencing data of a study of CD8 T cells in ankylosing spondylitis. V lost 4 bases, J lost 6 bases, and 8 bases stayed unmatched. The CDR3 spans 14 residues. Germline V gene data show CDR1 as SGHRS and CDR2 as YFSETQ. This clonotype showed up just a few times. Using quantitative 5'-RACE with molecular barcodes, the authors made TCR beta libraries. TCRdb ran MiXCR on the 5' RACE reads and lists one entry per CDR3 protein. The data show about 310,000 distinct CDR3 sequences, more than 20% seen once. Sequenced sample: blood, either unsorted or a sorted T cell fraction (not recorded which). The receptor's source is a female donor with ankylosing spondylitis or in good health (not recorded which). This chain links TRBV5-1 with TRBJ2-7; 9 bases line up with TRBD1. The CDR3: CASSPGQGSGEQYF. CDR3 DNA: TGCGCCAGCAGCCCGGGACAGGGTTCTGGCGAGCAGTACTTC.